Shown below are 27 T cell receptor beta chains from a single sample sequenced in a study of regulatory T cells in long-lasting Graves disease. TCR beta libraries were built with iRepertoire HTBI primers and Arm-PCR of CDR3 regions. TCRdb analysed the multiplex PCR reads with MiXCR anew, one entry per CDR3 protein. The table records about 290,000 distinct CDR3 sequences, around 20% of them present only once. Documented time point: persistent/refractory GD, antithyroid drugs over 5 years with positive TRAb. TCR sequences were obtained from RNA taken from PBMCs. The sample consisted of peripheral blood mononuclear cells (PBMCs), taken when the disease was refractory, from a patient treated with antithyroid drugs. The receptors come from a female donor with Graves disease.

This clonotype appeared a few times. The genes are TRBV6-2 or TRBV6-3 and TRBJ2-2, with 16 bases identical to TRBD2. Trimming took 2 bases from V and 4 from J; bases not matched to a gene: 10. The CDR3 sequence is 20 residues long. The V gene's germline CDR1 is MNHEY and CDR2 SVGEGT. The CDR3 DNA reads TGTGCCAGCAGTTACCCGCCGGGACTAGCGGGAGGGCCCGGCACCGGGGAGCTGTTTTTT. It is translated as CASSYPPGLAGGPGTGELFF.

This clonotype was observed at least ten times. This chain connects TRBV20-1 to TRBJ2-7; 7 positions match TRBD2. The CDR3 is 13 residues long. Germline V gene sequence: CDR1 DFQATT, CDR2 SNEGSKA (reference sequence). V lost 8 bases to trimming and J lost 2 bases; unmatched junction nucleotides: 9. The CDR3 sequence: CSPRGGSTYEQYF. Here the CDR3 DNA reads TGCAGTCCCCGGGGCGGGAGTACCTACGAGCAGTACTTC.

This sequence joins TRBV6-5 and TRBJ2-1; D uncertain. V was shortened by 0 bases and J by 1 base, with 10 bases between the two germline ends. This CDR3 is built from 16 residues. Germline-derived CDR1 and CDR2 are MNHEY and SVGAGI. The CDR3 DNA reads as TGTGCCAGCAGTTACTCTATGCGCGGATCCTACAATGAGCAGTTCTTC. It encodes CASSYSMRGSYNEQFF.

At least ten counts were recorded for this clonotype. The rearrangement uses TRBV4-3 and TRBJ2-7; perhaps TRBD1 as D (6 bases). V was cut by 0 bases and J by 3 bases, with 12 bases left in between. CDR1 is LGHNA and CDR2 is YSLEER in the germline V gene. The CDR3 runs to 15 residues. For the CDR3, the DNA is TGCGCCAGCAGCCAAGATACAGGGAAGTTCTACGAGCAGTACTTC. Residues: CASSQDTGKFYEQYF.

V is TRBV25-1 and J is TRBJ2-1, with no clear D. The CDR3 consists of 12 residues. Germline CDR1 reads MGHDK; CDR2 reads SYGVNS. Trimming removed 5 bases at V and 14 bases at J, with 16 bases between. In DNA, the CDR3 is TGTGCCAGCAGTAACCTAGGGTCTGGGGAGTTCTTC. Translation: CASSNLGSGEFF.

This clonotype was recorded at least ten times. CDR3 residues: CASSGQGATNEKLFF. In nucleotides, the CDR3 is TGTGCCAGCTCAGGACAGGGTGCAACTAATGAAAAACTGTTTTTT. The chain joins TRBV18 to TRBJ1-4; 8 bases align to TRBD1. This CDR3 comprises 15 residues. V was pared by 5 bases and J by 0 bases, with 2 bases of the junction left unmatched. Germline V gene sequence: CDR1 KGHSH, CDR2 LQKENI.

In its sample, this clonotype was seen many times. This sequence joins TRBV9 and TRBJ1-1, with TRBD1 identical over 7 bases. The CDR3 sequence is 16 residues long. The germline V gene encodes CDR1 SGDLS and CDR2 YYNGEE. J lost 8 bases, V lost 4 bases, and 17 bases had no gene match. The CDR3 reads CASSQLGDSLFNEAFF. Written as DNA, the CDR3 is TGTGCCAGCAGCCAACTCGGGGACAGCCTATTTAACGAAGCTTTCTTT.

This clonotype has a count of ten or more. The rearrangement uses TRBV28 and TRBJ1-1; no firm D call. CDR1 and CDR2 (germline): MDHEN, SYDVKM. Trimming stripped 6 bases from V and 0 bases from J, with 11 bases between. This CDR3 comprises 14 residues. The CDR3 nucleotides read TGTGCCAGCAGGGTGCGTGGGGTGAACACTGAAGCTTTCTTT. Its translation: CASRVRGVNTEAFF.

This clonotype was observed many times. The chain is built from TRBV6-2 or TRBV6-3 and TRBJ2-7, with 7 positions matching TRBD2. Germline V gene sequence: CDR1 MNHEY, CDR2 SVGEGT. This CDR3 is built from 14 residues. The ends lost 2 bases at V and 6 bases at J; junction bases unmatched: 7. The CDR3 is CASSYEREVVEQYF. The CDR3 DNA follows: TGTGCCAGCAGTTACGAACGGGAGGTGGTCGAGCAGTACTTC.

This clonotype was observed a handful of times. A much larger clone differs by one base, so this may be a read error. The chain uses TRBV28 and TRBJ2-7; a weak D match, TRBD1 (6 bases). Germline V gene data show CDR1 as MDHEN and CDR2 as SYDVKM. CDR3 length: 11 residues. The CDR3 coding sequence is TGTGCCAACAGTTCAGGGGACGAGCAGTACTTC. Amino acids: CANSSGDEQYF.

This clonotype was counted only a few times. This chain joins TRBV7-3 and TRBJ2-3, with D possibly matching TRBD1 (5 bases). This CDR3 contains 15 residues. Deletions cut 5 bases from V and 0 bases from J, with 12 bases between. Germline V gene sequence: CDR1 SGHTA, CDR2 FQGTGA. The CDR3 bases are TGTGCCAGCAGCCCTACCAGGGTGAGCACAGATACGCAGTATTTT. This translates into CASSPTRVSTDTQYF.

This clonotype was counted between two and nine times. CDR3 in DNA: TGTGCCAGCGGACCGCGGGGGGGGGTGGAGCAGTACTTC. Its protein product is CASGPRGGVEQYF. This chain joins TRBV7-9 and TRBJ2-7; 9 bases match TRBD2. J lost 7 bases, V lost 8 bases, and 9 bases had no gene match. Germline lookup yields CDR1 SEHNR and CDR2 FQNEAQ (reference sequence). The CDR3 totals 13 residues.

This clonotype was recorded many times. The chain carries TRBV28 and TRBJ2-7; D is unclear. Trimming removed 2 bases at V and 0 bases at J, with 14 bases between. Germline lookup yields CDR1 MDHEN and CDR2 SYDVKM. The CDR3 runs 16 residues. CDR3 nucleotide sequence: TGTGCCAGCAGTTTAGTGGACGGGTCCCGCTCCTACGAGCAGTACTTC. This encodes CASSLVDGSRSYEQYF.

The CDR3 DNA is TGTGCCAGCTCATCACAGGGGGCCGGGGAGACCCAGTACTTC. Residues: CASSSQGAGETQYF. This sequence joins TRBV18 and TRBJ2-5, with 9 bases that match TRBD1. Germline CDR1 and CDR2: KGHSH and LQKENI. This CDR3 region has 14 residues. V was clipped by 5 bases and J by 5 bases; unmatched bases: 6. Using reference TRBV18 and TRBJ2-5 for the parts outside the CDR3, the full variable domain is NAGVMQNPRHLVRRRGQEARLRCSPMKGHSHVYWYRQLPEEGLKFMVYLQKENIIDESGMPKERFSAEFPKEGPSILRIQQVVRGDSAAYFCASSSQGAGETQYFGPGTRLLVL.

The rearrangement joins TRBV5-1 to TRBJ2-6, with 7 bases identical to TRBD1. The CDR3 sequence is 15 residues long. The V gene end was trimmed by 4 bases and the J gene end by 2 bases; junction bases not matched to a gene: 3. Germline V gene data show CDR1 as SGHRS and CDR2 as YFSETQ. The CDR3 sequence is CASSNGQAGANVLTF. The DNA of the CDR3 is TGCGCCAGCAGCAACGGACAGGCTGGGGCCAACGTCCTGACTTTC. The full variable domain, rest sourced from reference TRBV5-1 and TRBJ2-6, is KAGVTQTPRYLIKTRGQQVTLSCSPISGHRSVSWYQQTPGQGLQFLFEYFSETQRNKGNFPGRFSGRQFSNSRSEMNVSTLELGDSALYLCASSNGQAGANVLTFGAGSRLTVL.

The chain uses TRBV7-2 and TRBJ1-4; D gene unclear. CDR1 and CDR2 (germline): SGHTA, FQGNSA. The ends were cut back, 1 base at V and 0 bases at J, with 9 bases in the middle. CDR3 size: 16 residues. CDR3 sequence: CASSLEPEATNEKLFF. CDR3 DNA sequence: TGTGCCAGCAGCTTAGAGCCTGAGGCAACTAATGAAAAACTGTTTTTT.

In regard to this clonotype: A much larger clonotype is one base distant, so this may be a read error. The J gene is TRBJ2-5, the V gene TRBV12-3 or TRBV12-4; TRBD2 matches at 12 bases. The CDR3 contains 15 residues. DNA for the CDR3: TGTGCCAGCAGGAGGACTAGCGGGGATCAAGAGACCCCGTACTTC. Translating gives CASRRTSGDQETPYF.

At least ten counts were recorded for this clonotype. The CDR3 spells CSAFTPGEETQYF. In DNA, the CDR3 is TGCAGTGCCTTTACTCCAGGAGAAGAGACCCAGTACTTC. This rearrangement joins TRBV20-1 to TRBJ2-5; D not certain. This CDR3 spans 13 amino acids. The germline CDR1 and CDR2 sequences are DFQATT and SNEGSKA (reference sequence). The germline V and J ends were trimmed by 6 bases and 3 bases, with 14 bases remaining between them.

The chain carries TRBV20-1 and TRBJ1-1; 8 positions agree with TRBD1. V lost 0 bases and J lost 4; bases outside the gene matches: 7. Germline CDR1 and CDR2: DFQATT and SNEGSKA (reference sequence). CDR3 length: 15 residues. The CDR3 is CSARDETGDPTEAFF. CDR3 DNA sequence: TGCAGTGCTAGAGATGAGACAGGGGATCCCACTGAAGCTTTCTTT.

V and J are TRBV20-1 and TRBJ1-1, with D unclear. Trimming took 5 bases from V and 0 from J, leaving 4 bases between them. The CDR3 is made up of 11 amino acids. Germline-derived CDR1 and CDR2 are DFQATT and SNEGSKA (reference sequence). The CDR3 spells CSASVNTEAFF. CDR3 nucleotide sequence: TGCAGTGCTTCCGTGAACACTGAAGCTTTCTTT.

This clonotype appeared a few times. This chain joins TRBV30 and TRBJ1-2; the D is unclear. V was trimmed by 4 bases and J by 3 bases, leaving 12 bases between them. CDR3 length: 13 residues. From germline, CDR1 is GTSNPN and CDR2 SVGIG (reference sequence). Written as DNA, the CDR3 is TGTGCCTGGAAGCCGGGAGCTTACTATGGCTACACCTTC. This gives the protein CAWKPGAYYGYTF.

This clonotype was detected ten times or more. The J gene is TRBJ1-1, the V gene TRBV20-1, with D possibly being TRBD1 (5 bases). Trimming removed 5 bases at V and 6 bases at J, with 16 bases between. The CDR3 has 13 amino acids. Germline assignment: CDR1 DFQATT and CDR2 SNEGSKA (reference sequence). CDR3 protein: CSADREGRAEAFF. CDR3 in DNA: TGCAGTGCTGATCGAGAGGGCAGGGCTGAAGCTTTCTTT.

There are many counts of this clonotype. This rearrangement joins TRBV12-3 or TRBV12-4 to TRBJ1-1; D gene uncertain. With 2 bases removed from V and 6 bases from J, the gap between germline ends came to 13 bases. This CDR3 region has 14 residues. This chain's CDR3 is CASSLSGERSEAFF. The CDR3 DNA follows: TGTGCCAGCAGTTTATCAGGAGAGAGGTCTGAAGCTTTCTTT.

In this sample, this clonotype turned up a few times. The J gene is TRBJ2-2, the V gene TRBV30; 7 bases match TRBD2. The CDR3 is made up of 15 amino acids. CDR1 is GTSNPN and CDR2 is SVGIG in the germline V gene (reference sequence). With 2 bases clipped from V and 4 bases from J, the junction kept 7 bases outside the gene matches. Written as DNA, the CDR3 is TGTGCCTGGAGTCGGGGGGAGCGGGTCACCGGGGAGCTGTTTTTT. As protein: CAWSRGERVTGELFF.

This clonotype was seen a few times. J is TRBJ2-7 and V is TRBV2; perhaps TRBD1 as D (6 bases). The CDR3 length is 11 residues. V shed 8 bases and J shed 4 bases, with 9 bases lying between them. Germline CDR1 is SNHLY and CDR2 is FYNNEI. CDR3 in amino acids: CASGGRYEQYF. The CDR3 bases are TGTGCCAGCGGGGGCCGGTACGAGCAGTACTTC.

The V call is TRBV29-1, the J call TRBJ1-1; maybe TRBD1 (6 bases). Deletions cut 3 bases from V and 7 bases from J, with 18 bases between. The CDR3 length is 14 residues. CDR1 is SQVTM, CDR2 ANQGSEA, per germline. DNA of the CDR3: TGCAGCGTTGAGGATGCTCGGGGGCTTATTGAAGCTTTCTTT. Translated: CSVEDARGLIEAFF.

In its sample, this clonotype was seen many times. The DNA for the CDR3 is TGTGCCAGCAGTTTCAGGACTGGCGGTAATGAGCAGTTCTTC. Protein: CASSFRTGGNEQFF. The V gene is TRBV28, the J gene TRBJ2-1; D is possibly TRBD2 (5 bases). The CDR3 is made up of 14 amino acids. In germline, CDR1 is MDHEN, CDR2 SYDVKM. The ends were cut back, 3 bases at V and 7 bases at J, with 13 bases in the middle.